What follows are 30 T cell receptor beta chains derived from one specimen sequenced in a study of T-cell memory formation after mild COVID-19. TCRdb ran MiXCR on the 5' RACE reads and lists one entry per CDR3 protein. The sample holds some 490,000 distinct CDR3 sequences, 18% seen once. Material: PBMCs or a T cell subset sorted from them (not recorded which). Source of these receptors: an adult woman who had mild COVID-19 (a few samples of this study predate the infection). Cell type and time point are not known.

There are a few counts of this clonotype. This chain connects TRBV5-1 to TRBJ2-5; TRBD2 aligns across 10 bases. CDR1 is SGHRS, CDR2 YFSETQ, per germline. Trimming at V came to 0 bases and at J to 4 bases, leaving 9 bases not matched to a gene. The CDR3 spans 17 residues. CDR3 region: CASSLAVASGGAETQYF. The CDR3 coding sequence is TGCGCCAGCAGCTTGGCCGTGGCTAGCGGGGGCGCAGAGACCCAGTACTTC.

The chain links TRBV24-1 to TRBJ1-2, with a tentative D call TRBD1 (6 bases). This CDR3 has 16 amino acids. Germline V CDR1 and CDR2: KGHDR, SFDVKD. The V gene lost 4 bases and the J gene lost 4 bases, with 18 bases spanning the gap. The CDR3 DNA sequence: TGTGCCACCAGTGACCGAACAGGGCCGGATGGCTATGGCTACACCTTC. The encoded protein is CATSDRTGPDGYGYTF.

This clonotype was seen more than once but under ten times. This chain joins TRBV7-9 and TRBJ1-6; 7 positions agree with TRBD1. CDR1 SEHNR and CDR2 FQNEAQ come from the germline V gene (reference sequence). The J segment lost 8 bases and the V segment lost 4 bases, leaving 2 bases of the junction unmatched. CDR3 length equals 13 residues. The CDR3 nucleotides are TGTGCCAGCAGCTACGGACAGGATTCACCCCTCCACTTT. Residues: CASSYGQDSPLHF.

This clonotype was counted ten times or more. The V gene is TRBV30, the J gene TRBJ1-2; a weak D match, TRBD1 (5 bases). There are 12 residues in the CDR3. Germline CDR1 is GTSNPN and CDR2 is SVGIG (reference sequence). Here the CDR3 reads CAEQQGSYGYTF. The CDR3 DNA is TGTGCTGAACAGCAGGGAAGCTATGGCTACACCTTC.

The genes are TRBV4-1 and TRBJ2-7; D is ambiguous. From germline, CDR1 is MGHRA and CDR2 YSYEKL. The CDR3 contains 13 residues. V gave up 0 bases and J gave up 7 bases, with 10 bases separating them. CDR3 protein: CASSQDPGKEQYF. The CDR3 DNA is TGCGCCAGCAGCCAAGATCCGGGTAAGGAGCAGTACTTC.

Ten or more counts support this clonotype. The chain recombines TRBV20-1 with TRBJ2-3, with 7 bases aligning to TRBD2. Unmatched junction bases numbered 17, after V lost 0 bases and J lost 2 bases. The germline gives CDR1 DFQATT, CDR2 SNEGSKA (reference sequence). This CDR3 comprises 19 residues. CDR3 sequence: CSARDVRRSGVYSTDTQYF. In DNA, the CDR3 is TGCAGTGCTAGAGATGTAAGGCGAAGCGGGGTTTATTCCACAGATACGCAGTATTTT.

This clonotype was observed many times. The chain combines TRBV5-1 with TRBJ2-3; 9 bases line up with TRBD1. With 4 bases clipped from V and 4 bases from J, the junction kept 13 bases outside the gene matches. This CDR3 contains 17 residues. Germline CDR1 and CDR2: SGHRS and YFSETQ. The DNA of the CDR3 is TGCGCCAGCAGCGTTCGCCCGGGACAGGGAAACGCAGATACGCAGTATTTT. It translates to CASSVRPGQGNADTQYF.

In this sample, this clonotype turned up a few times. The V gene is TRBV2, the J gene TRBJ1-4, with a possible D match to TRBD1 (6 bases). CDR1 SNHLY and CDR2 FYNNEI come from the germline V gene. This CDR3 is built from 14 residues. V lost 2 bases and J 12 bases, leaving 16 bases between the germline ends. This chain's CDR3 is CASSEFGNRVELFF. The DNA for the CDR3 is TGTGCCAGCAGTGAATTTGGGAACAGGGTCGAACTGTTTTTT.

This clonotype has more than one count but fewer than ten. This chain links TRBV25-1 with TRBJ2-3, with D possibly matching TRBD1 (6 bases). V was trimmed by 3 bases and J by 6 bases, leaving 16 bases between them. The CDR3 runs to 15 residues. Germline CDR1 MGHDK, CDR2 SYGVNS. The CDR3, as DNA: TGTGCCAGCAGTGACGACCGGACAGTCGGGGATACGCAGTATTTT. It translates to CASSDDRTVGDTQYF.

Many counts were recorded for this clonotype. This chain uses TRBV12-3 or TRBV12-4 with TRBJ2-2; unclear D gene. The CDR3 length is 15 residues. With 5 bases removed from V and 6 bases from J, the gap between germline ends came to 16 bases. CDR3 residues: CASSPPSYGPGELFF. CDR3 DNA sequence: TGTGCCAGCAGTCCCCCCTCCTATGGACCCGGGGAGCTGTTTTTT.

This clonotype was detected a few times. V is TRBV20-1 and J is TRBJ1-2, with 9 bases fitting TRBD1. CDR3 length: 17 residues. Germline CDR1 is DFQATT and CDR2 is SNEGSKA (reference sequence). V shed 2 bases and J 4 bases; nucleotides not matched to a gene: 14. The CDR3 is CSARLRTGALQFYGYTF. The CDR3 nucleotides are TGCAGTGCTAGACTCCGGACAGGGGCACTACAATTCTATGGCTACACCTTC.

This clonotype has ten or more counts. The genes are TRBV10-3 and TRBJ1-6; D gene unclear. Germline V gene lookup returns CDR1 ENHRY and CDR2 SYGVKD. This CDR3 has 14 residues. V was cut by 6 bases and J by 1 base, with 7 bases left in between. CDR3 protein: CAIRRDSYNSPLHF. The CDR3 DNA sequence: TGTGCCATCAGGCGGGATTCCTATAATTCACCCCTCCACTTT.

The rearrangement links TRBV9 to TRBJ1-1, with D unresolved. Trimming took off 0 bases at V and 1 base at J, with 7 bases between the two ends. The germline V gene has CDR1 SGDLS and CDR2 YYNGEE. This CDR3 comprises 14 residues. As DNA, the CDR3 is TGTGCCAGCAGCGTAGACCACAGGAACACTGAAGCTTTCTTT. It is translated as CASSVDHRNTEAFF.

The J gene is TRBJ2-3, the V gene TRBV27; weak D call: TRBD2 (6 bases). CDR1 is MNHEY and CDR2 is SMNVEV in the germline V gene (reference sequence). The CDR3 covers 17 residues. Trimming took off 1 base at V and 6 bases at J, with 20 bases between the two ends. The CDR3 region is CASSLYPPGLLKDTQYF. The CDR3 DNA follows: TGTGCCAGCAGTTTATACCCTCCGGGACTCCTAAAGGATACGCAGTATTTT.

The chain carries TRBV5-5 and TRBJ2-1; D ambiguous. Germline assignment: CDR1 SGHKS and CDR2 YYEKEE (reference sequence). V was clipped by 0 bases and J by 10 bases, with 8 bases between them. The CDR3 has 12 amino acids. The CDR3 protein is CASSLEGLEQFF. DNA for the CDR3: TGTGCCAGCAGCTTGGAAGGCCTCGAGCAGTTCTTC. Based on the CDR3 plus reference TRBV5-5 and TRBJ2-1, the full variable domain is DAGVTQSPTHLIKTRGQQVTLRCSPISGHKSVSWYQQVLGQGPQFIFQYYEKEERGRGNFPDRFSARQFPNYSSELNVNALLLGDSALYLCASSLEGLEQFFGPGTRLTVL.

This clonotype has more than one count but fewer than ten. The V call is TRBV7-2, the J call TRBJ2-1, with 12 nucleotides matching TRBD2. The junction had 7 bases not matched to a gene; V was cut back by 8 bases and J by 8 bases. Germline CDR1 SGHTA, CDR2 FQGNSA. CDR3 length: 14 amino acids. CDR3 in amino acids: CASRPGLAGHEQFF. The CDR3 nucleotides read TGTGCCAGCCGGCCAGGACTAGCGGGACATGAGCAGTTCTTC. Supplemented by reference TRBV7-2 and TRBJ2-1, the full variable domain reads GAGVSQSPSNKVTEKGKDVELRCDPISGHTALYWYRQSLGQGLEFLIYFQGNSAPDKSGLPSDRFSAERTGGSVSTLTIQRTQQEDSAVYLCASRPGLAGHEQFFGPGTRLTVL.

The rearrangement uses TRBV10-3 and TRBJ2-1; 10 bases map to TRBD2. The CDR3 is made up of 17 amino acids. CDR1 is ENHRY and CDR2 is SYGVKD in the germline V gene. J was trimmed by 4 bases and V by 3 bases; bases with no gene match: 9. CDR3 bases: TGTGCCATCAGTGACCTCCGACTAGCGGGCCTATACAATGAGCAGTTCTTC. Amino acids: CAISDLRLAGLYNEQFF.

The CDR3 bases are TGTGCCAGCAGTTGGGGAGGGAGGAACACTGAAGCTTTCTTT. The encoded protein is CASSWGGRNTEAFF. The rearrangement links TRBV12-3 or TRBV12-4 to TRBJ1-1; D unclear. Trimming took 4 bases from V and 1 from J, leaving 10 bases between them. The CDR3 consists of 14 residues.

The chain recombines TRBV6-1 with TRBJ2-2, with TRBD2 identical over 7 bases. The CDR3 totals 16 residues. Germline assignment: CDR1 MNHNS and CDR2 SASEGT. J was trimmed by 4 bases and V by 4 bases; bases with no gene match: 9. This CDR3 reads CASSGPGGVLTGELFF. The DNA of the CDR3 is TGTGCCAGCAGTGGACCGGGAGGCGTTCTCACCGGGGAGCTGTTTTTT.

The genes are TRBV11-3 and TRBJ2-3; 7 nucleotides line up with TRBD2. The germline V gene encodes CDR1 SGHNT and CDR2 YENEEA. CDR3 length equals 15 residues. V shed 5 bases and J 2 bases; nucleotides not matched to a gene: 7. Here the CDR3 DNA reads TGTGCCAGCAGCCAGGACGGGGGGATCACAGATACGCAGTATTTT. Its translation: CASSQDGGITDTQYF.

The table lists this clonotype with many counts. The rearrangement uses TRBV11-2 and TRBJ2-5; maybe TRBD2 (6 bases). The CDR3 is made up of 16 amino acids. Per germline, CDR1 SGHAT and CDR2 FQNNGV. Trimming left V 1 base short and J 5 bases short, with 17 bases between. CDR3 loop: CASSLGFGGSEETQYF. DNA for the CDR3: TGTGCCAGCAGCTTAGGGTTCGGGGGTTCGGAGGAGACCCAGTACTTC. Variable domain in full (rest from reference TRBV11-2 and TRBJ2-5): EAGVAQSPRYKIIEKRQSVAFWCNPISGHATLYWYQQILGQGPKLLIQFQNNGVVDDSQLPKDRFSAERLKGVDSTLKIQPAKLEDSAVYLCASSLGFGGSEETQYFGPGTRLLVL.

This clonotype was recorded a few times. The chain recombines TRBV6-2 or TRBV6-3 with TRBJ2-5; 9 nucleotides match TRBD2. The germline V gene encodes CDR1 MNHEY and CDR2 SVGEGT. The CDR3 has 15 residues. The trim removed 7 bases at V and 5 bases at J, leaving 11 bases unmatched. CDR3 sequence (DNA): TGTGCCAGCACCCCGCCGGGGAGCGGGGGGGAGACCCAGTACTTC. Amino acids: CASTPPGSGGETQYF.

This clonotype was picked up many times. The rearrangement links TRBV12-3 or TRBV12-4 to TRBJ1-4, with D perhaps TRBD1 (5 bases). The CDR3 loop spans 15 amino acids. The germline V and J ends were trimmed by 2 bases and 6 bases, with 13 bases remaining between them. Here the CDR3 reads CASSLWGDIDEKLFF. The CDR3 DNA reads as TGTGCCAGCAGTTTATGGGGGGATATCGATGAAAAACTGTTTTTT.

This sequence joins TRBV6-2 or TRBV6-3 and TRBJ2-7; 9 bases align to TRBD1. The CDR3 is made up of 15 amino acids. In germline, CDR1 is MNHEY, CDR2 SVGEGT. V shed 6 bases, J shed 6 bases, and the junction held 12 bases outside the gene matches. The CDR3 DNA reads as TGTGCCAGCAGACGAAGGGACAGGGTAATGGCCGAGCAGTACTTC. It codes for CASRRRDRVMAEQYF.

The chain carries TRBV6-6 and TRBJ1-5; D gene uncertain. The V end was cut by 4 bases, the J end by 5 bases, with 3 bases between. The CDR3 extends over 11 amino acids. The germline V gene has CDR1 MNHNY and CDR2 SVGAGI (reference sequence). The CDR3 reads CASSSYQPQHF. The CDR3 nucleotides read TGTGCCAGCAGTTCCTATCAGCCCCAGCATTTT.

The chain employs TRBV20-1 and TRBJ1-1, with D uncertain. From germline, CDR1 is DFQATT and CDR2 SNEGSKA (reference sequence). The CDR3 extends over 14 amino acids. V was pared by 0 bases and J by 0 bases, with 8 bases between. DNA of the CDR3: TGCAGTGCTAGAGATCTACTTGTGAACACTGAAGCTTTCTTT. Amino acids: CSARDLLVNTEAFF.

This clonotype was counted only a few times. The chain recombines TRBV3-1 with TRBJ2-7; possible D gene TRBD1, 5 bases. The CDR3 extends over 16 amino acids. Trimming removed 1 base from V and 0 bases from J, with 13 bases in between. CDR1 is LGHDT and CDR2 is YNNKEL in the germline V gene (reference sequence). The CDR3, as DNA: TGTGCCAGCAGCCAAGGGGCGTGGGGCAGCTCCTACGAGCAGTACTTC. This encodes CASSQGAWGSSYEQYF.

Only a few counts were recorded for this clonotype. The chain has TRBV7-2 and TRBJ2-7; 9 nucleotides match TRBD2. CDR1 SGHTA and CDR2 FQGNSA come from the germline V gene. V was clipped by 5 bases and J by 5 bases; unmatched bases: 10. CDR3 length equals 15 residues. CDR3 in DNA: TGTGCCAGCAGCCGAATAGCGGGAGTCATCCACGAGCAGTACTTC. Translated: CASSRIAGVIHEQYF.

The chain carries TRBV20-1 and TRBJ2-3, with TRBD2 matching over 11 bases. The CDR3 covers 17 residues. V lost 3 bases and J lost 1; bases outside the gene matches: 9. Germline CDR1 and CDR2: DFQATT and SNEGSKA (reference sequence). In DNA form, the CDR3 reads TGCAGTGCTAGTCCCGTCCAGACTAGCGGGGGCACAGATACGCAGTATTTT. Its protein product is CSASPVQTSGGTDTQYF.

The V call is TRBV5-1, the J call TRBJ2-2, with D tentatively TRBD1 or TRBD2 (5 bases each). V lost 2 bases to trimming and J lost 7 bases, with 18 bases between them. Germline CDR1 is SGHRS and CDR2 is YFSETQ. This CDR3 has 16 residues. The CDR3 DNA reads as TGCGCCAGCAGCTTTACACAGGCTAGCAGTGGCGGGGAGCTGTTTTTT. Its translation is CASSFTQASSGGELFF. The whole variable domain, remainder taken from reference TRBV5-1 and TRBJ2-2, is KAGVTQTPRYLIKTRGQQVTLSCSPISGHRSVSWYQQTPGQGLQFLFEYFSETQRNKGNFPGRFSGRQFSNSRSEMNVSTLELGDSALYLCASSFTQASSGGELFFGEGSRLTVL.